This TCR beta chain is from a study of shared clonotypes between healthy human individuals. Study-wide points: Depth was large, yet rarefaction showed that sorted-subset sequencing was incomplete. Lower generation probabilities were found for non-shared clonotypes than for those shared by all four donors. Only blood samples were collected, and tissue repertoires likely differ.

Sorted subsets were amplified in replicate PCRs using approximately 200 ng DNA, 30,000 to 35,000 T cell genomes. TCRdb keeps only in-frame clones here, not all; method: immunoSEQ multiplex PCR. The sample has 800,000 to 950,000 clones; approximately 97% are singletons. Trimming stripped 7 bases from V and 0 bases from J, with 14 bases between. The CDR3 loop spans 15 amino acids. Germline CDR1 WSHSY, CDR2 SAAADI. Concerning this clone itself: The antigen remains unidentified.

Cells designated naive CD8 were CD45RO-negative and were positively selected for CCR7, with terminally differentiated effector memory CD45RA+ cells excluded. Sequencing was carried out using naive CD8+ T cells sorted from blood. The rearrangement joins TRBV10-2 to TRBJ2-3; D unclear. The sequence derives from a man in his thirties or forties in good health. The CDR3 loop is CASNPYATSTDTQYF. The CDR3 coding sequence is TGCGCCAGCAACCCGTACGCCACTAGCACAGATACGCAGTATTTT.